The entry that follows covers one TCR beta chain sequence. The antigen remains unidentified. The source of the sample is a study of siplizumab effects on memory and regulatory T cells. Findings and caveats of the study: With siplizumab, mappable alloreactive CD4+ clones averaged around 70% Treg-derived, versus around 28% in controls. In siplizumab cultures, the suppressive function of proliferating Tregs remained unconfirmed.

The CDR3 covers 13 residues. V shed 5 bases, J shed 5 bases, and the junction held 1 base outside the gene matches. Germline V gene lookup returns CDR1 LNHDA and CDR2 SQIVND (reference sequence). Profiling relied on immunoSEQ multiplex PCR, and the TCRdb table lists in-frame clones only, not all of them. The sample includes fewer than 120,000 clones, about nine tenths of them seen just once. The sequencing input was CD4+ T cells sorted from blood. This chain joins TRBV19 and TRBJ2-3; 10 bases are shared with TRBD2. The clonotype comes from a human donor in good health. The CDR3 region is CASSGLAEDTQYF. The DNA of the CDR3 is TGTGCCAGTAGTGGACTAGCGGAAGATACGCAGTATTTT. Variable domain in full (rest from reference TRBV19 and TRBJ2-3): DGGITQSPKYLFRKEGQNVTLSCEQNLNHDAMYWYRQDPGQGLRLIYYSQIVNDFQKGDIAEGYSVSREKKESFPLTVTSAQKNPTAFYLCASSGLAEDTQYFGPGTRLTVL.